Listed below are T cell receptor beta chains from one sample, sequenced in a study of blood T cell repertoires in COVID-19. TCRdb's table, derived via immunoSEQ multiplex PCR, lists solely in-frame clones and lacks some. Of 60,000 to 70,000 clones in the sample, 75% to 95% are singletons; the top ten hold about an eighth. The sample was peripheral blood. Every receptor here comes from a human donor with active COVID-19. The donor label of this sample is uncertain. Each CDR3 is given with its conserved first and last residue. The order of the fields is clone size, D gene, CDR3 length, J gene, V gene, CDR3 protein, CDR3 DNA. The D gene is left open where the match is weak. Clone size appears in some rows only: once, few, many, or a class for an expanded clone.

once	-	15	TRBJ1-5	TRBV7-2	CASSLREGGNQPQHF	TGTGCCAGCAGCTTGCGGGAGGGGGGTAATCAGCCCCAGCATTTT
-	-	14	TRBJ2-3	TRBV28	CASSFGGSTDTQYF	TGTGCCAGCAGTTTCGGGGGAAGCACAGATACGCAGTATTTT
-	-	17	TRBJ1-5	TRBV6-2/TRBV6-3	CASSYHQTGRSNQPQHF	TGTGCCAGCAGTTATCATCAGACAGGCCGTAGCAATCAGCCCCAGCATTTT
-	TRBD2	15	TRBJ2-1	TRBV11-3	CASSLVWTSRNEQFF	TGTGCCAGCAGCTTAGTATGGACTAGCAGGAATGAGCAGTTCTTC
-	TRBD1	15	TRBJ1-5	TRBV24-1	CATSDLTGGPRPQHF	TGTGCCACCAGTGATTTGACAGGGGGCCCCCGGCCCCAGCATTTT
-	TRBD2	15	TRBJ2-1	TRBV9	CASSVGGSTYNEQFF	TGTGCCAGCAGCGTCGGCGGGAGCACCTACAATGAGCAGTTCTTC
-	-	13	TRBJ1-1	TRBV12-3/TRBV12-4	CASSFEQNTEAFF	TGTGCCAGCAGTTTTGAACAGAACACTGAAGCTTTCTTT
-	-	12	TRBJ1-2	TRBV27	CASSTQGYGYTF	TGTGCCAGCAGTACACAGGGCTATGGCTACACCTTC
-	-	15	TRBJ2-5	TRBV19	CASSIGSGYQETQYF	TGTGCCAGTAGTATAGGGTCCGGTTACCAAGAGACCCAGTACTTC
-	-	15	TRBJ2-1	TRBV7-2	CASSPAGLGYNEQFF	TGTGCCAGCAGCCCAGCGGGTTTAGGATACAATGAGCAGTTCTTC
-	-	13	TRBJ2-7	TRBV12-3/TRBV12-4	CASSFRGSYEQYF	TGTGCCAGCAGTTTCCGGGGATCCTACGAGCAGTACTTC
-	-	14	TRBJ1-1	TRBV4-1	CASTHLIRNTEAFF	TGCGCCAGCACCCACCTAATACGGAACACTGAAGCTTTCTTT
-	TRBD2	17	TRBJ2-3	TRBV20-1	CSASGLRAGEPADTQYF	TGCAGTGCTAGTGGGTTAAGAGCGGGAGAGCCAGCAGATACGCAGTATTTT
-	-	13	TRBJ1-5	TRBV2	CASSAWANQPQHF	TGTGCCAGCAGTGCGTGGGCCAATCAGCCCCAGCATTTT
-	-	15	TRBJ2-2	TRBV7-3	CASSTSSGRTGELFF	TGTGCCAGCAGCACTAGCTCAGGACGCACCGGGGAGCTGTTTTTT
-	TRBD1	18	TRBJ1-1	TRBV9	CASSVGGTGGAGNTEAFF	TGTGCCAGCAGCGTAGGAGGGACAGGGGGCGCGGGGAACACTGAAGCTTTCTTT
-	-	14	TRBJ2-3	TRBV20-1	CSASRGGDADTQYF	TGCAGTGCTAGTAGGGGGGGAGATGCAGATACGCAGTATTTT
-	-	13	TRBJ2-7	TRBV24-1	CATSDYRRDEQYF	TGTGCCACCAGTGATTATAGGAGAGACGAGCAGTACTTC
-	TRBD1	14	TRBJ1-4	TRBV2	CASSVRTGGEKLFF	TGTGCCAGCAGTGTAAGGACAGGGGGGGAAAAACTGTTTTTT
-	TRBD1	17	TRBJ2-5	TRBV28	CASSSSAWDRGSETQYF	TGTGCCAGCAGTTCCTCGGCATGGGACAGGGGAAGTGAGACCCAGTACTTC
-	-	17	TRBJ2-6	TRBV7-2	CASSPPTGAGGANVLTF	TGTGCCAGCAGCCCTCCGACGGGCGCGGGTGGGGCCAACGTCCTGACTTTC
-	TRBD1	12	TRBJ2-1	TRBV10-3	CAISEGRGQQFF	TGTGCCATCAGTGAAGGCAGGGGGCAGCAGTTCTTC
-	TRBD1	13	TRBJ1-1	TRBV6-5	CASRAQGDTEAFF	TGTGCCAGCAGGGCCCAGGGGGACACTGAAGCTTTCTTT
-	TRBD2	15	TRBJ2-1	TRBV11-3	CASSLTSGGAGEQFF	TGTGCCAGCAGCTTGACCTCGGGAGGGGCCGGTGAGCAGTTCTTC
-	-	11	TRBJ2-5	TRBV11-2	CASSLEETQYF	TGTGCCAGCAGCTTGGAGGAGACCCAGTACTTC
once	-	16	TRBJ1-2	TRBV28	CASSGSRGLANYGYTF	TGTGCCAGCAGTGGGAGTCGGGGGTTAGCTAACTATGGCTACACCTTC
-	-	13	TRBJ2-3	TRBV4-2	CASGDSVTDTQYF	TGTGCCAGCGGGGACTCCGTCACAGATACGCAGTATTTT
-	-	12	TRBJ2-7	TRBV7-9	CASSLEAGQQYF	TGTGCCAGCAGCTTAGAAGCAGGGCAGCAGTACTTC
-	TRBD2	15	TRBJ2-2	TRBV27	CASKAGVGNTGELFF	TGTGCCAGCAAAGCGGGAGTTGGGAACACCGGGGAGCTGTTTTTT
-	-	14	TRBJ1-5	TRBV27	CASSDRWGNQPQHF	TGTGCCAGCAGCGACAGGTGGGGCAATCAGCCCCAGCATTTT
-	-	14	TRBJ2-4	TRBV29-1	CSVVTQGGRNIQYF	TGCAGCGTTGTGACCCAGGGGGGAAGGAACATTCAGTACTTC
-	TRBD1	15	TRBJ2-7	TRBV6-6	CASRRTGGGSYEQYF	TGTGCCAGCAGACGTACAGGGGGCGGGTCCTACGAGCAGTACTTC
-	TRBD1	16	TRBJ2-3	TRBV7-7	CASSRRPGQGWDTQYF	TGTGCCAGCAGCCGACGACCGGGACAGGGGTGGGATACGCAGTATTTT
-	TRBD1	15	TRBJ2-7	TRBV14	CASSQSGQGGYEQYF	TGTGCCAGCAGCCAATCCGGACAGGGCGGCTACGAGCAGTACTTC
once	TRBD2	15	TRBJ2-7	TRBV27	CASSILTSGGYEQYF	TGTGCCAGCAGTATTTTGACTAGCGGAGGCTACGAGCAGTACTTC